This T cell receptor (beta chain) is drawn from a study of shared clonotypes between healthy human individuals. At the level of the study: CD4 naive cells filled three plates per donor, CD4 memory three, CD8 naive two and CD8 memory one.

Every donor was a Caucasian adult from Nashville, Tennessee. CDR1 and CDR2 (germline): MNHEY, SMNVEV (reference sequence). The CDR3 contains 12 residues. V shed 6 bases, J shed 6 bases, and the junction held 5 bases outside the gene matches. Overall study results and limits: Richness estimates generally favored naive over memory subsets.

In its sample, this clone was seen a few times. The antigen is undetermined. Clones were read by immunoSEQ multiplex PCR, and TCRdb kept only the in-frame ones, dropping some. The sample includes approximately 500,000 clones, 90% to 96% of them seen just once. What was sequenced was naive CD4+ T cells sorted from blood. The subset here: CD45RA+ positively selected. The clonotype comes from a woman aged 25-40 years in good health. The J gene is TRBJ2-7, the V gene TRBV27; 7 bases fit TRBD1. As DNA, the CDR3 is TGTGCCAGCAGGGGCCCAGGGGGCGAGCAGTACTTC. Protein: CASRGPGGEQYF.